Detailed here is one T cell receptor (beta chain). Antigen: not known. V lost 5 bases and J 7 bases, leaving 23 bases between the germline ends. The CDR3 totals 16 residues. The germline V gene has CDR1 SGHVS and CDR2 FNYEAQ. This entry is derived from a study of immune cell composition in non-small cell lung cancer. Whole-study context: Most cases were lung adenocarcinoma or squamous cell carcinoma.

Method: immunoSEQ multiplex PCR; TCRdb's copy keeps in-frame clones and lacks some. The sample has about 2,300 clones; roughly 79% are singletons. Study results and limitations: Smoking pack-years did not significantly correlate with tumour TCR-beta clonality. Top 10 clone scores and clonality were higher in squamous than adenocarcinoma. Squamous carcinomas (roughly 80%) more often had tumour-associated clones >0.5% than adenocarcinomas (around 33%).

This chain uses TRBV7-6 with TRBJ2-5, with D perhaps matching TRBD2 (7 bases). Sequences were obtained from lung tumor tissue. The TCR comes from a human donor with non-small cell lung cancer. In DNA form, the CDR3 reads TGTGCCAGCAGCCCGAAAAAAACGGGGGGCTTTCGGACCCAGTACTTC. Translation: CASSPKKTGGFRTQYF. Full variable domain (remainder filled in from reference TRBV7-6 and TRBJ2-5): GAGVSQSPRYKVTKRGQDVALRCDPISGHVSLYWYRQALGQGPEFLTYFNYEAQQDKSGLPNDRFSAERPEGSISTLTIQRTEQRDSAMYRCASSPKKTGGFRTQYFGPGTRLLVL.